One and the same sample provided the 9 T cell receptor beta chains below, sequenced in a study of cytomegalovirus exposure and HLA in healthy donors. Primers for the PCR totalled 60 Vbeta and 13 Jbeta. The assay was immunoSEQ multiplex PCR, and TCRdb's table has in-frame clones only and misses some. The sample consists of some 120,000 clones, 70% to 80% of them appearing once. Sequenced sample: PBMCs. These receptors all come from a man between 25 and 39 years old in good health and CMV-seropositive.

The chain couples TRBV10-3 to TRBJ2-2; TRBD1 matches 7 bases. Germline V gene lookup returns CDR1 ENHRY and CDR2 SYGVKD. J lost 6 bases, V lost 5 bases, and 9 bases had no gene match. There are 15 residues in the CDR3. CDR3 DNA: TGTGCCATCAGTCTAAACAGGGGATCGGCCGGGGAGCTGTTTTTT. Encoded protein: CAISLNRGSAGELFF.

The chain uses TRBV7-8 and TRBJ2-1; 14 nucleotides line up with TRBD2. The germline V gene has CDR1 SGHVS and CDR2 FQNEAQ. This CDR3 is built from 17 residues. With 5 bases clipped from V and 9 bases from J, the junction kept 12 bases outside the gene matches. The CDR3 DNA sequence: TGTGCCAGCAGCCCCACCAGACTAGCGGGAGGGGAAGGTGAGCAGTTCTTC. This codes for CASSPTRLAGGEGEQFF.

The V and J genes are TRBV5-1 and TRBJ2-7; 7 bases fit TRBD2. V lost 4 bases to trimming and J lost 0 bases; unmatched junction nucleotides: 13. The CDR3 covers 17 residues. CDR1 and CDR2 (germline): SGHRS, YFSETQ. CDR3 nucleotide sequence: TGCGCCAGCAGCCCCCCAGGTTCGCGGGGGACCTCCTACGAGCAGTACTTC. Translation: CASSPPGSRGTSYEQYF.

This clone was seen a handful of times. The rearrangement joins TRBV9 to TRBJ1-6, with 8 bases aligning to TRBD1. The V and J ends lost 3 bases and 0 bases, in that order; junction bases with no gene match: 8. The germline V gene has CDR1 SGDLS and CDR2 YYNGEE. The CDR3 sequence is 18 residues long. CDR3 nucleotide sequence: TGTGCCAGCAGCGCCTCGGGACAGGTAAGCTCCTATAATTCACCCCTCCACTTT. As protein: CASSASGQVSSYNSPLHF.

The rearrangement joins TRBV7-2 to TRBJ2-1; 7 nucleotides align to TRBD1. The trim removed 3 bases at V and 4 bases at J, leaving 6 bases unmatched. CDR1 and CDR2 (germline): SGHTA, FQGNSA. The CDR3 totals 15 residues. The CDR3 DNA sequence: TGTGCCAGCAGCTTTCAAGGGACAGAATACAATGAGCAGTTCTTC. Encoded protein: CASSFQGTEYNEQFF.

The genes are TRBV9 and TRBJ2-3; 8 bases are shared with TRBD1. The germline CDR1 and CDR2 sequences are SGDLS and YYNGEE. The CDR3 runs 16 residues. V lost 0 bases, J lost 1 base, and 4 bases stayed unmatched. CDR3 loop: CASSVANRGGTDTQYF. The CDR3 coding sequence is TGTGCCAGCAGCGTAGCTAACAGGGGGGGCACAGATACGCAGTATTTT.

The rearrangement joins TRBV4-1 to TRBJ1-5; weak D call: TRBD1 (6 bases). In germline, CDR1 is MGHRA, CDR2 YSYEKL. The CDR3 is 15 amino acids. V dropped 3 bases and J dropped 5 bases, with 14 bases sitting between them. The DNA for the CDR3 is TGCGCCAGCAGCCACCACGGGACACCAGATCAGCCCCAGCATTTT. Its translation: CASSHHGTPDQPQHF.

The CDR3 DNA sequence: TGTGCCAGCAGTTACGGGACAGGTGGATGGCCCCAGCATTTT. Translated, it gives CASSYGTGGWPQHF. The chain joins TRBV6-5 to TRBJ1-5, with TRBD1 identical over 8 bases. The CDR3 is made up of 14 amino acids. V lost 2 bases and J lost 9; bases outside the gene matches: 6. Looked up from germline, CDR1 is MNHEY and CDR2 is SVGAGI.

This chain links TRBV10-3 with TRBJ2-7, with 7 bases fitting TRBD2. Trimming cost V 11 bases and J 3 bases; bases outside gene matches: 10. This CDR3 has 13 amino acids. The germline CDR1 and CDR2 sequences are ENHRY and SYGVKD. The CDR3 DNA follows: TGTGCCGTCGCGGGCGGGAGCAACTACGAGCAGTACTTC. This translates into CAVAGGSNYEQYF.